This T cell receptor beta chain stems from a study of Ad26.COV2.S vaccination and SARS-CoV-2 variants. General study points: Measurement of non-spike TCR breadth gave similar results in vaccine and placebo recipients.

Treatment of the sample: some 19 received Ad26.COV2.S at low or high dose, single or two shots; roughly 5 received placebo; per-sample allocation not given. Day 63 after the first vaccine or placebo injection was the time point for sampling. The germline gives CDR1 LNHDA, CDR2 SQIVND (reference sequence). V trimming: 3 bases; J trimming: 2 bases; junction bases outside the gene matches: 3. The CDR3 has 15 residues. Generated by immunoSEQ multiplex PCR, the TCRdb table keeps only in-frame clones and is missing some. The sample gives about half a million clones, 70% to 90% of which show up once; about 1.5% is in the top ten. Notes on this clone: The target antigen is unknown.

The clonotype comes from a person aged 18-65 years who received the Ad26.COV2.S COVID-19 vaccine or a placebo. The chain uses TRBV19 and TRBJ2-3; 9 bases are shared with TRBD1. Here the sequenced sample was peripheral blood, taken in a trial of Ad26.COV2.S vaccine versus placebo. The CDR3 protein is CASSMGTGITDTQYF. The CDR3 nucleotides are TGTGCCAGTAGTATGGGGACAGGGATCACAGATACGCAGTATTTT.